The sequence of this T cell receptor (beta chain) was determined in a study of blood T cells in healthy people across ages. The use of a sample-barcoded 5' primer and a J-beta primer mix characterized a second PCR of about 7 to 12 cycles. Via MiXCR, TCRdb re-called the 5' RACE reads, giving one row per CDR3 protein. The sample gives about 1.5 million distinct CDR3 sequences, 40% to 45% of which show up once; approximately 4% is in the top ten. CDR3 length: 16 residues. The germline V and J ends were trimmed by 3 bases and 2 bases, with 17 bases remaining between them. Per the germline V gene, CDR1 is ENHRY and CDR2 is SYGVKD. This clonotype came up a few times.

The chain couples TRBV10-3 to TRBJ2-7, with D perhaps matching TRBD1 or TRBD2 (5 bases each). What was sequenced was blood. This receptor was taken from a woman aged 18-30 years in good health. The CDR3 region has the DNA TGTGCCATCAGTGACCCGGTCAGGGAGAGGCCCTACGAGCAGTACTTC. Its protein product is CAISDPVRERPYEQYF.